This T cell receptor beta chain was found in a study of CD8+ T cells in alopecia areata. Across the study: Among treated patients, oral tofacitinib was administered at 5 to 10 mg twice daily.

Turning to this clone: The antigen is undetermined.

Study-level findings and limits: Tofacitinib significantly reduced both scalp clonality and expanded CD8+ clones among the top 100.

Per the germline V gene, CDR1 is SGDLS and CDR2 is YYNGEE. This CDR3 is 16 amino acids long. V lost 4 bases, J lost 3 bases, and 7 bases stayed unmatched. The treatment was: oral pan-JAK inhibitor, 5-10 mg twice daily. Isolation of CD4+ and CD8+ T cells from PBMCs was achieved by sorting. Sequencing used cDNA as its template, made by extracting RNA and reverse transcribing it. TCRdb's copy holds only in-frame clones and misses some; the assay was immunoSEQ multiplex PCR. The sample includes about 260,000 clones, about three fifths of them seen just once. The chain couples TRBV9 to TRBJ2-1; 10 bases agree with TRBD2. The source of this sequence is a human donor with alopecia areata. The sample consisted of CD4+ T cells sorted from blood, taken around week 54, from a patient treated with tofacitinib. The CDR3 DNA is TGTGCCAGCAGCACCCGTCTAGCGGGGGACTACAATGAGCAGTTCTTC. Residues: CASSTRLAGDYNEQFF.